These 15 T cell receptor beta chains were all obtained from the same sample, sequenced in a study of beta chain features in type 1 diabetes. Their antigens remain unidentified. The study reverse transcribed the entire isolated RNA, so it sequenced expressed TCRB transcripts. This table comes from immunoSEQ multiplex PCR, and its TCRdb copy is limited to in-frame clones, with some not included. Of 300,000 or so clones listed, about 14% are singletons. Broader study findings: All four CD4+ subsets of Type 1 diabetes patients contained TCRB CDR3s that were moderately but significantly shorter.

The source material was naive CD4+ T cells from blood. These receptors originate from a woman aged 18-35 years with type 1 diabetes.

The gene calls are TRBV5-4 and TRBJ2-1; 10 bases agree with TRBD2. Germline V lookup: CDR1 SGHNT, CDR2 YYREEE (reference sequence). V shed 1 base, J shed 9 bases, and the junction held 10 bases outside the gene matches. This CDR3 is built from 16 residues. The CDR3, as DNA: TGTGCCAGCAGCTTGACTACCGGGACTAGCGTTTTTGAGCAGTTCTTC. Protein: CASSLTTGTSVFEQFF.

The CDR3 region has the DNA TGTGCCAGCAGAAAGGGACAGCTGAACACTGAAGCTTTCTTT. Residues: CASRKGQLNTEAFF. V usage is TRBV2 and J usage is TRBJ1-1, with 7 bases fitting TRBD1. In germline, CDR1 is SNHLY, CDR2 FYNNEI. Trimming at V came to 6 bases and at J to 0 bases, leaving 4 bases not matched to a gene. The CDR3 totals 14 residues.

The chain employs TRBV19 and TRBJ2-6; 7 nucleotides align to TRBD1. This CDR3 region has 16 residues. The V and J ends lost 7 bases and 4 bases, in that order; junction bases with no gene match: 10. Germline V gives CDR1 LNHDA, CDR2 SQIVND (reference sequence). CDR3 coding DNA: TGTGCCAGTACCCCATGGGACAGCTTCGGGGCCAACGTCCTGACTTTC. Protein sequence: CASTPWDSFGANVLTF.

This clone was observed a handful of times. Here the CDR3 reads CASSPSRVAGAETQYF. The CDR3 bases are TGTGCCAGCAGCCCCTCACGGGTGGCGGGAGCAGAGACCCAGTACTTC. This chain connects TRBV27 to TRBJ2-5; 7 nucleotides line up with TRBD2. The germline V gene has CDR1 MNHEY and CDR2 SMNVEV (reference sequence). V trimming: 6 bases; J trimming: 4 bases; junction bases outside the gene matches: 14. The CDR3 is 16 residues long.

This chain links TRBV7-9 with TRBJ2-1, with a weak D call TRBD1 (6 bases). Looked up from germline, CDR1 is SEHNR and CDR2 is FQNEAQ (reference sequence). Trimming took off 5 bases at V and 5 bases at J, with 16 bases between the two ends. CDR3 length: 15 residues. In nucleotides, the CDR3 is TGTGCCAGCAGCCCAAGGGGGAATTCCCACAATGAGCAGTTCTTC. This sequence encodes CASSPRGNSHNEQFF. The full variable domain, with the rest looked up from reference TRBV7-9 and TRBJ2-1, is DTGVSQNPRHKITKRGQNVTFRCDPISEHNRLYWYRQTLGQGPEFLTYFQNEAQLEKSRLLSDRFSAERPKGSFSTLEIQRTEQGDSAMYLCASSPRGNSHNEQFFGPGTRLTVL.

This clone was seen a few times. The CDR3 coding sequence is TGTGCCAGCAGCGGACTAGCGGGAGACGGGGAGCTGTTTTTT. Protein product: CASSGLAGDGELFF. V is TRBV11-2 and J is TRBJ2-2, with TRBD2 identical over 13 bases. The CDR3 sequence is 14 residues long. Germline values: CDR1 SGHAT, CDR2 FQNNGV. J was trimmed by 7 bases and V by 5 bases; bases with no gene match: 1. Complete variable domain (other parts from reference TRBV11-2 and TRBJ2-2): EAGVAQSPRYKIIEKRQSVAFWCNPISGHATLYWYQQILGQGPKLLIQFQNNGVVDDSQLPKDRFSAERLKGVDSTLKIQPAKLEDSAVYLCASSGLAGDGELFFGEGSRLTVL.

DNA of the CDR3: TGTGCCAGCTCACCGTTACCGGGACAGGGGGCGCGAGGAGAGACCCAGTACTTC. Translating gives CASSPLPGQGARGETQYF. The V call is TRBV18, the J call TRBJ2-5, with 12 bases that match TRBD1. V gave up 3 bases and J gave up 4 bases; unmatched junction bases: 12. CDR1 and CDR2 from the germline V gene are KGHSH and LQKENI. The CDR3 length is 18 residues.

This chain uses TRBV7-2 with TRBJ2-5; 9 bases fit TRBD1. In germline, CDR1 is SGHTA, CDR2 FQGNSA. CDR3 length equals 15 residues. V gave up 1 base and J gave up 3 bases; unmatched junction bases: 3. The CDR3 DNA reads TGTGCCAGCAGCTTAGGGGACAGGGATGAAGAGACCCAGTACTTC. Amino acid sequence: CASSLGDRDEETQYF. Drawing the rest from reference TRBV7-2 and TRBJ2-5, the complete variable domain is GAGVSQSPSNKVTEKGKDVELRCDPISGHTALYWYRQSLGQGLEFLIYFQGNSAPDKSGLPSDRFSAERTGGSVSTLTIQRTQQEDSAVYLCASSLGDRDEETQYFGPGTRLLVL.

CDR3 in amino acids: CAWSNSLGDGYTF. The CDR3 nucleotides are TGTGCCTGGAGTAACTCCCTCGGGGATGGCTACACCTTC. This chain links TRBV30 with TRBJ1-2; D unclear. Trimming left V 2 bases short and J 6 bases short, with 13 bases between. The CDR3 is 13 amino acids. Germline CDR1 reads GTSNPN; CDR2 reads SVGIG (reference sequence).

This clone was seen a few times. The sample has other DNA sequences that encode this CDR3 too. The gene calls are TRBV6-5 and TRBJ1-2; D call uncertain. Trimming removed 6 bases from V and 5 bases from J, with 7 bases in between. CDR3 size: 11 residues. The germline V gene has CDR1 MNHEY and CDR2 SVGAGI. This chain's CDR3 is CASSSGYGYTF. The CDR3 DNA sequence: TGTGCCAGCAGCAGTGGTTATGGCTACACCTTC.

V and J are TRBV5-1 and TRBJ2-5; 7 bases agree with TRBD1. After removal of 6 bases from V and 5 bases from J, the junction contained 10 bases not matched to a gene. Germline V CDR1 and CDR2: SGHRS, YFSETQ. The CDR3 is 14 residues long. CDR3 nucleotides: TGCGCCAGCATGACGACAGGGATTCGGGAGACCCAGTACTTC. Protein: CASMTTGIRETQYF.

This clone was detected ten times or more. The chain carries TRBV29-1 and TRBJ2-1; 7 bases agree with TRBD2. Germline-derived CDR1 and CDR2 are SQVTM and ANQGSEA. With V trimmed by 7 bases and J by 7 bases, 4 bases remained unmatched. The CDR3 sequence is 11 residues long. The CDR3 DNA reads as TGCAGCGGGGGGGGATCTAATGAGCAGTTCTTC. Translating it yields CSGGGSNEQFF.

This chain uses TRBV19 with TRBJ1-2; 9 nucleotides agree with TRBD1. There are 15 residues in the CDR3. CDR1 is LNHDA, CDR2 SQIVND, per germline (reference sequence). Trimming at V came to 9 bases and at J to 0 bases, leaving 8 bases not matched to a gene. The CDR3 bases are TGTGCCAGCACAGGGACAGGGAGAGCTAACTATGGCTACACCTTC. This translates into CASTGTGRANYGYTF.

V gene TRBV25-1 combines with J gene TRBJ2-1; TRBD2 matches 7 bases. V dropped 5 bases and J dropped 6; count of bases not matched to a gene: 7. In germline, CDR1 is MGHDK, CDR2 SYGVNS. This CDR3 contains 14 residues. The CDR3 here is CASSPRTSTNEQFF. Written as DNA, the CDR3 is TGTGCCAGCAGTCCTCGGACTAGTACCAATGAGCAGTTCTTC.

Concerning this clone itself: Other nucleotide sequences in the sample specify the same CDR3. The chain joins TRBV5-4 to TRBJ2-5; possible D gene TRBD1, 5 bases. Per the germline V gene, CDR1 is SGHNT and CDR2 is YYREEE (reference sequence). The V end was cut by 1 base, the J end by 5 bases, with 9 bases between. The CDR3 has 13 residues. The CDR3 DNA follows: TGTGCCAGCAGCTTGAGGGGTGGGGAGACCCAGTACTTC. As protein: CASSLRGGETQYF.